The 3 T cell receptor beta chains reported below all come from one sample, sequenced in a study of radiotherapy plus CTLA-4 blockade in lung cancer. The assay was immunoSEQ multiplex PCR, and TCRdb's table has in-frame clones only and misses some. This table holds about 45,000 clones, 70% to 75% found once. This specimen consisted of peripheral blood, obtained from a patient treated with radiotherapy plus ipilimumab. The receptors come from a human donor with non-small cell lung cancer who had a complete response to radiotherapy plus ipilimumab.

This clone was found once. The CDR3 bases are TGTGCCAGCTCCAGGCCTTTCGGTACTGGAAACACCATATATTTT. The encoded protein is CASSRPFGTGNTIYF. The gene calls are TRBV7-9 and TRBJ1-3; D remains unclear. CDR1 is SEHNR and CDR2 is FQNEAQ in the germline V gene (reference sequence). CDR3 length: 15 residues. V was pared by 8 bases and J by 2 bases, with 16 bases between. Looking up the rest from reference TRBV7-9 and TRBJ1-3 gives the full variable domain: DTGVSQNPRHKITKRGQNVTFRCDPISEHNRLYWYRQTLGQGPEFLTYFQNEAQLEKSRLLSDRFSAERPKGSFSTLEIQRTEQGDSAMYLCASSRPFGTGNTIYFGEGSWLTVV.

This chain joins TRBV19 and TRBJ1-1; 7 bases map to TRBD1. Trimming removed 3 bases from V and 10 bases from J; junction bases left unmatched: 8. Germline V gives CDR1 LNHDA, CDR2 SQIVND (reference sequence). The CDR3 loop spans 13 amino acids. CDR3: CASSINTGVRAFF. The CDR3 bases are TGTGCCAGTAGTATTAACACAGGGGTGAGAGCTTTCTTT.

The chain employs TRBV7-9 and TRBJ2-7; 9 bases agree with TRBD1. Trimming at V came to 4 bases and at J to 5 bases, leaving 6 bases not matched to a gene. The CDR3 is 14 residues long. Germline CDR1 is SEHNR and CDR2 is FQNEAQ (reference sequence). In DNA, the CDR3 is TGTGCCAGCAGCTCCCCGGACAGGGGCCACGAGCAGTACTTC. It specifies CASSSPDRGHEQYF.